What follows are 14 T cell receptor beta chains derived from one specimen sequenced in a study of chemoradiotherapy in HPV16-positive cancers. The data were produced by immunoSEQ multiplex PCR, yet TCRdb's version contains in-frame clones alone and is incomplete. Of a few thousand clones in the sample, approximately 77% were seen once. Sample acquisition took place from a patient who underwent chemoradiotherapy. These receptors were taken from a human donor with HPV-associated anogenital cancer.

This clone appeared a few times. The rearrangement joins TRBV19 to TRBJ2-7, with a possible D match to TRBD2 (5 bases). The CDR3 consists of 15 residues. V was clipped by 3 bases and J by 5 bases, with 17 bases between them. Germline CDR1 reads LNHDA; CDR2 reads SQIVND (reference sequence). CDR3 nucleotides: TGTGCCAGTAGTATCGGAGGCATCGCGCCGGACGAGCAGTACTTC. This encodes CASSIGGIAPDEQYF.

In nucleotides, the CDR3 is TGCGCCAGCAGCCATCGAACGGGAGGTGGATACGAGCAGTACTTC. It encodes CASSHRTGGGYEQYF. The chain joins TRBV4-3 to TRBJ2-7; 7 bases fit TRBD2. Germline CDR1 LGHNA, CDR2 YSLEER. This CDR3 comprises 15 residues. Trimming took 3 bases from V and 4 from J; bases not matched to a gene: 9.

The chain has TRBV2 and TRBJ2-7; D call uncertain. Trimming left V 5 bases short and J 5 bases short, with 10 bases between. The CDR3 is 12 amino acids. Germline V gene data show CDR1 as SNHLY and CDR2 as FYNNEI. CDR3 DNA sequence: TGTGCCAGCAGTAGGCAGATCCACGAGCAGTACTTC. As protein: CASSRQIHEQYF.

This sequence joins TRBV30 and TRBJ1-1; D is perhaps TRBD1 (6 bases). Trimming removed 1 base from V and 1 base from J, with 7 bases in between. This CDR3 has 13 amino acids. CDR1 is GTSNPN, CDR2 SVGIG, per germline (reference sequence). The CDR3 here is CAWSAQGNTEAFF. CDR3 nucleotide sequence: TGTGCCTGGAGTGCACAGGGGAACACTGAAGCTTTCTTT.

The CDR3 DNA is TGTGCCAGCAGTCCGACAGGGGGGCCCCGGAGTGGCTACACCTTC. This encodes CASSPTGGPRSGYTF. The chain joins TRBV28 to TRBJ1-2; 9 nucleotides line up with TRBD1. Losses at the gene ends were 5 bases for V and 7 bases for J; bases not matched to a gene: 11. The CDR3 consists of 15 residues. The germline gives CDR1 MDHEN, CDR2 SYDVKM.

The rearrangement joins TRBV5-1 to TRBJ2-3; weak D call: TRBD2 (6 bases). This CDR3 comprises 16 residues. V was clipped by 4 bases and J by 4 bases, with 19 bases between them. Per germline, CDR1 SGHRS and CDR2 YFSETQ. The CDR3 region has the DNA TGCGCCAGCAGCGGAACCGGGAGCTTGGGTCCAGATACGCAGTATTTT. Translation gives CASSGTGSLGPDTQYF.

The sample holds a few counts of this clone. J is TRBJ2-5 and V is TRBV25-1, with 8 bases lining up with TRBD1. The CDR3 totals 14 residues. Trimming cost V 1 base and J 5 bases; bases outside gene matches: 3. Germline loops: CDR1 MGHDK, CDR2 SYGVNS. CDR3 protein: CASSESGGSETQYF. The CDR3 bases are TGTGCCAGCAGTGAATCAGGGGGCTCGGAGACCCAGTACTTC.

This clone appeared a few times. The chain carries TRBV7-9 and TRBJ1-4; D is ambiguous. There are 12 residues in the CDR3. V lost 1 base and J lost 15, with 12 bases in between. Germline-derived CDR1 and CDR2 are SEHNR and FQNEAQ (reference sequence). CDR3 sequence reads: CASSLEMSQLFF. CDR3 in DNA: TGTGCCAGCAGCTTAGAAATGTCCCAGTTGTTTTTT.

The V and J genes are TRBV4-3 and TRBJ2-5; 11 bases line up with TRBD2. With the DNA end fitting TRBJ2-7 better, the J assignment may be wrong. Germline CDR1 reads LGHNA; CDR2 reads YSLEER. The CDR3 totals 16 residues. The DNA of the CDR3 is TGCGCCAGCAGCCAAGAGTGGACTAGCGGGTCCTACGAGCAGTACTTC. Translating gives CASSQEWTSGSYEQYF.

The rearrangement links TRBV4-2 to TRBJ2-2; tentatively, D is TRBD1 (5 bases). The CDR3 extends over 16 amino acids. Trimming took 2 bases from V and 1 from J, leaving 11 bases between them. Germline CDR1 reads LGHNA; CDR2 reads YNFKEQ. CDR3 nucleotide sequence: TGTGCCAGCAGCCAAATTGCAGGGAAGAACACCGGGGAGCTGTTTTTT. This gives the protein CASSQIAGKNTGELFF.

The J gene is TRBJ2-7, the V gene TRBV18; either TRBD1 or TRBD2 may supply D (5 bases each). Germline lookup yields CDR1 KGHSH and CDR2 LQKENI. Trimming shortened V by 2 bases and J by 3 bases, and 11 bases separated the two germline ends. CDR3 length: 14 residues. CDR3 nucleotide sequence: TGTGCCAGCTCACCAAAGAGGGGAGACTACGAGCAGTACTTC. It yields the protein CASSPKRGDYEQYF.

In nucleotides, the CDR3 is TGCGCCAGCAGTCGGGACAGGCGCCCCTACGAGCAGTACTTC. Its protein product is CASSRDRRPYEQYF. The J gene is TRBJ2-7, the V gene TRBV10-1; 8 nucleotides align to TRBD1. Germline assignment: CDR1 WNHNN and CDR2 SYGVQD (reference sequence). The CDR3 runs to 14 residues. V trimming: 5 bases; J trimming: 2 bases; junction bases outside the gene matches: 5.

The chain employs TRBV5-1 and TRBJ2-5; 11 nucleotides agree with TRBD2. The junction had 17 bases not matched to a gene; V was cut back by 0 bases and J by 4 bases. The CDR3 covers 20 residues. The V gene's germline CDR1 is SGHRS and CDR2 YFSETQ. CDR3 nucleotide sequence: TGCGCCAGCAGCTTGGGGGCGGTATCTTCCACTAGCGGGGGTTTAGAGACCCAGTACTTC. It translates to CASSLGAVSSTSGGLETQYF.

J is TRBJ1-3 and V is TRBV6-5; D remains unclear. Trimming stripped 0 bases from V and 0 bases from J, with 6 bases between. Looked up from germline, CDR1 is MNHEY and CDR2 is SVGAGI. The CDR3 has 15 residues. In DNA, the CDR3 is TGTGCCAGCAGTTACTCAGGAAGCTCTGGAAACACCATATATTTT. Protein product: CASSYSGSSGNTIYF.